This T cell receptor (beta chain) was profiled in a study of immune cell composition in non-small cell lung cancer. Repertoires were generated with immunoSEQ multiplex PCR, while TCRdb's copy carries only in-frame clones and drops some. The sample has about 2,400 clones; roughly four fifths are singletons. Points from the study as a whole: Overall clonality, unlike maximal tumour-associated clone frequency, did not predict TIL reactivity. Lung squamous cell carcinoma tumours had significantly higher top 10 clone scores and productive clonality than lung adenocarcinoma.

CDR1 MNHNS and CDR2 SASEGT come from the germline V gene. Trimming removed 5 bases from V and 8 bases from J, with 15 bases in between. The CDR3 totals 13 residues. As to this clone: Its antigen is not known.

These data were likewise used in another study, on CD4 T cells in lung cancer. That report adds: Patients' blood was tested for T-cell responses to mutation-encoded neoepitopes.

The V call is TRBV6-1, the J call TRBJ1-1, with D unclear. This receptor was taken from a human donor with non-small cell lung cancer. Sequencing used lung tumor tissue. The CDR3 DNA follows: TGTGCCAGCAGTCCAGCAGAGGAATTAGAAGCTTTCTTT. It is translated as CASSPAEELEAFF.